Sequencing of this T cell receptor (beta chain) was carried out in a study of neoadjuvant nivolumab and ipilimumab in lung cancer. Study-wide points: Blood richness before therapy tracked richness in tumors resected after neoadjuvant therapy. TCR richness and clonality were higher in tumors than adjacent uninvolved lung. From pretherapy to surgery, tumor richness and clonality rose with dual therapy.

Here immunoSEQ multiplex PCR was the method, and the copy in TCRdb shows in-frame clones only, minus some. The sample lists fewer than 35,000 clones, around 80% occurring once. This CDR3 has 13 residues. The ends were cut back, 5 bases at V and 0 bases at J, with 6 bases in the middle. Germline V gene sequence: CDR1 SGHTA, CDR2 FQGTGA. As concerns this clone: Its antigen is currently unknown.

The chain has TRBV7-3 and TRBJ2-3; D call uncertain. The sequence was obtained from an adult with non-small cell lung cancer. The source was peripheral blood, collected before neoadjuvant nivolumab, alone or with ipilimumab. The CDR3 reads CASSPGSTDTQYF. CDR3 bases: TGTGCCAGCAGCCCGGGTAGCACAGATACGCAGTATTTT.